At least ten counts were recorded for the clone carrying this T cell receptor beta chain. What it binds is unknown. The CDR3 has 14 amino acids. Germline V gene data show CDR1 as DFQATT and CDR2 as SNEGSKA (reference sequence). Trimming took 4 bases from V and 2 from J, leaving 11 bases between them. These data originate in a study of response to subunit inactivated influenza vaccine. Findings and limits, study-wide: Only a handful of new T cells, the authors suggested, are recruited with each seasonal influenza vaccination.

A single record per CDR3 protein comes from TCRdb applying MiXCR to the RT-PCR reads. The sample records more than 550,000 distinct CDR3 sequences, about 12% being singletons. Material: PBMCs from blood, obtained on the day of vaccination. This clonotype was obtained from a man between 50 and 59 years old who received an inactivated influenza vaccine. This sequence joins TRBV20-1 and TRBJ2-2, with a possible D match to TRBD2 (6 bases). The CDR3 loop reads CSAIRGDNTGELFF. For the CDR3, the DNA is TGCAGTGCTATTCGCGGGGATAACACCGGGGAGCTGTTTTTT.